This section outlines one T cell receptor (beta chain) sequence together with its context. These data belong to a study of blood T cell repertoires in COVID-19. TCRdb keeps only in-frame clones here, not all; method: immunoSEQ multiplex PCR. The table lists roughly 150,000 clones, 84% of them singletons. This CDR3 is built from 15 residues. The V gene's germline CDR1 is MNHEY and CDR2 SMNVEV (reference sequence). With 8 bases clipped from V and 5 bases from J, the junction kept 10 bases outside the gene matches. This clonotype originated in a man between 65 and 85 years old with active or convalescent COVID-19. The sequencing sample was made of peripheral blood. The chain uses TRBV27 and TRBJ2-3; 10 bases are a match to TRBD1. CDR3 nucleotide sequence: TGTGCCAGCTCCATGGGGGGACAGGGGATAGATACGCAGTATTTT. The encoded protein is CASSMGGQGIDTQYF.